One sample yielded the 14 T cell receptor beta chains listed below, sequenced in a study of regulatory and conventional T cells in RAG deficiency. This table comes from immunoSEQ multiplex PCR, and its TCRdb copy is limited to in-frame clones, with some not included. The sample holds roughly 30,000 clones, around nine tenths seen once. Genomic DNA came from blood regulatory T cells gated CD4+ CD25-high CD127-low. The same data also contributed to another study, on regulatory T cells. From that report: The PCR used 52 TRBV and 13 TRBJ primers.

Source material: Tregs sorted from blood. These TCRs come from a human donor in good health.

The chain combines TRBV28 with TRBJ2-7; possible D gene TRBD2, 7 bases. The CDR3 runs 13 residues. Trimming removed 6 bases at V and 5 bases at J, with 14 bases between. Germline V gene lookup returns CDR1 MDHEN and CDR2 SYDVKM. The chain's CDR3 is CASRGGGVNEQYF. The DNA for the CDR3 is TGTGCCAGCAGAGGGGGGGGTGTGAACGAGCAGTACTTC.

This chain connects TRBV12-5 to TRBJ1-1; D is undetermined. This CDR3 spans 12 amino acids. The germline gives CDR1 LGHNT, CDR2 FRNRAP. The V and J ends lost 3 bases and 11 bases respectively, with 13 bases between them. The CDR3 region is CASGLGSTVAFF. The CDR3 DNA sequence: TGTGCTAGTGGTTTAGGAAGCACTGTCGCTTTCTTT.

This chain connects TRBV25-1 to TRBJ2-2, with no clear D. Germline CDR1 reads MGHDK; CDR2 reads SYGVNS. The CDR3 is made up of 11 amino acids. V lost 3 bases and J 6 bases, leaving 2 bases between the germline ends. CDR3 DNA sequence: TGTGCCAGCAGTGAGTCCGGGGAGCTGTTTTTT. Its protein is CASSESGELFF.

The chain employs TRBV19 and TRBJ1-1; D gene uncertain. The CDR3 spans 13 residues. Trimming removed 4 bases at V and 1 base at J, with 7 bases between. CDR1 is LNHDA, CDR2 SQIVND, per germline (reference sequence). CDR3 sequence: CASSRTGNTEAFF. As DNA, the CDR3 is TGTGCCAGTAGTAGGACGGGGAACACTGAAGCTTTCTTT.

The rearrangement uses TRBV5-1 and TRBJ2-7, with 8 positions matching TRBD1. The germline CDR1 and CDR2 sequences are SGHRS and YFSETQ. The CDR3 contains 14 residues. Losses at the gene ends were 2 bases for V and 3 bases for J; bases not matched to a gene: 4. Here the CDR3 reads CASSLRTGNYEQYF. The CDR3 DNA reads as TGCGCCAGCAGCTTACGGACAGGGAACTACGAGCAGTACTTC.

This clone has just one count. As DNA, the CDR3 is TGTGCCAGCAGCCCGTGGACAGGTAGGGGCGTCCTGACTTTC. Protein: CASSPWTGRGVLTF. This chain connects TRBV7-9 to TRBJ2-6; TRBD1 aligns across 7 bases. J gave up 12 bases and V 5 bases, and 10 bases lay outside the gene matches. This CDR3 contains 14 residues. CDR1 SEHNR and CDR2 FQNEAQ come from the germline V gene (reference sequence).

The genes are TRBV7-2 and TRBJ1-1; unclear D gene. The CDR3 totals 11 residues. Germline loops: CDR1 SGHTA, CDR2 FQGNSA. Between the trimmed V and J ends, which lost 1 base and 10 bases, there was a span of 7 bases. DNA for the CDR3: TGTGCCAGCAGCTTAGGGACGGTAGCTTTCTTT. Protein product: CASSLGTVAFF.

The J gene is TRBJ2-7, the V gene TRBV19; D gene ambiguous. There are 11 residues in the CDR3. The V and J ends lost 4 bases and 3 bases respectively, with 4 bases between them. The germline V gene has CDR1 LNHDA and CDR2 SQIVND (reference sequence). CDR3 loop: CASSRGYEQYF. The CDR3 nucleotides are TGTGCCAGTAGTAGGGGCTACGAGCAGTACTTC.

V and J are TRBV7-9 and TRBJ1-2; no reliable D call. CDR1 and CDR2 from the germline V gene are SEHNR and FQNEAQ (reference sequence). V lost 3 bases and J 7 bases, leaving 30 bases between the germline ends. This CDR3 has 19 residues. The CDR3 is CASSLNIQLPRPGLAGYTF. Here the CDR3 DNA reads TGTGCCAGCAGCTTGAACATCCAACTCCCCCGGCCTGGGTTGGCTGGCTACACCTTC.

The genes are TRBV5-1 and TRBJ1-5; maybe TRBD1 (5 bases). The germline V gene encodes CDR1 SGHRS and CDR2 YFSETQ. The CDR3 contains 15 residues. Trimming cost V 0 bases and J 6 bases, with 13 bases left between them. Here the CDR3 DNA reads TGCGCCAGCAGCTTGGGGACGTTGAGGGGTCAGCCCCAGCATTTT. Amino acid sequence: CASSLGTLRGQPQHF. The variable domain in full, completed from reference TRBV5-1 and TRBJ1-5, reads KAGVTQTPRYLIKTRGQQVTLSCSPISGHRSVSWYQQTPGQGLQFLFEYFSETQRNKGNFPGRFSGRQFSNSRSEMNVSTLELGDSALYLCASSLGTLRGQPQHFGDGTRLSIL.

The chain has TRBV7-2 and TRBJ1-4; D is uncertain. The CDR3 sequence is 13 residues long. Germline V gene sequence: CDR1 SGHTA, CDR2 FQGNSA. V dropped 5 bases and J dropped 3 bases, with 7 bases sitting between them. The CDR3 nucleotides read TGTGCCAGCAGCCTACGGGCTAATGAAAAACTGTTTTTT. Its protein product is CASSLRANEKLFF. Full variable domain (outside the CDR3, taken from reference TRBV7-2 and TRBJ1-4): GAGVSQSPSNKVTEKGKDVELRCDPISGHTALYWYRQSLGQGLEFLIYFQGNSAPDKSGLPSDRFSAERTGGSVSTLTIQRTQQEDSAVYLCASSLRANEKLFFGSGTQLSVL.

The chain employs TRBV2 and TRBJ1-6; perhaps TRBD1 as D (5 bases). Germline CDR1 reads SNHLY; CDR2 reads FYNNEI. This CDR3 comprises 15 residues. V was cut by 8 bases and J by 10 bases, with 21 bases left in between. The CDR3 protein is CASGGMVRGESPLHF. Written as DNA, the CDR3 is TGTGCCAGCGGGGGGATGGTGAGGGGAGAATCACCCCTCCACTTT.

As to this clone: Mismatch with germline at one junction end may stem from a read error. The chain links TRBV2 to TRBJ1-2; D gene ambiguous. CDR3 length: 13 amino acids. Per germline, CDR1 SNHLY and CDR2 FYNNEI. The CDR3 here is CASSVMGNSGYTF. In DNA, the CDR3 is TGTGCCAGCAGTGTGATGGGGAACTCTGGCTACACCTTC. The complete variable domain, with remaining parts taken from reference TRBV2 and TRBJ1-2, reads EPEVTQTPSHQVTQMGQEVILRCVPISNHLYFYWYRQILGQKVEFLVSFYNNEISEKSEIFDDQFSVERPDGSNFTLKIRSTKLEDSAMYFCASSVMGNSGYTFGSGTRLTVV.

This rearrangement joins TRBV27 to TRBJ1-1, with TRBD1 as a possible D gene (5 bases). V lost 6 bases, J lost 2 bases, and 13 bases lay in between. The CDR3 length is 14 residues. Germline CDR1 is MNHEY and CDR2 is SMNVEV (reference sequence). As DNA, the CDR3 is TGTGCCAGCAGCTACCGGGGCCCTAACACTGAAGCTTTCTTT. Protein sequence: CASSYRGPNTEAFF.